The rows below give T cell receptor beta chains drawn from one sample of a study of regulatory T cells in long-lasting Graves disease. TCRdb ran MiXCR on the multiplex PCR reads and lists one entry per CDR3 protein. Of 450,000 to 650,000 distinct CDR3 sequences in the sample, roughly 16% are singletons; the top ten hold 25%. These data also formed part of another study, on T cells in Graves' hyperthyroidism and ophthalmopathy.

Here the sequenced sample was peripheral blood mononuclear cells (PBMCs), taken at new diagnosis, from a patient treated with antithyroid drugs. Receptors were obtained from a middle-aged woman with Graves disease. CDR3s include the opening cysteine and the closing phenylalanine or tryptophan. D genes are given only for firm matches. Expanded clones get a size class; other rows say once, few or many, or leave the size out.

V gene	J gene	clone size	CDR3 length	D gene	CDR3 DNA	CDR3 protein
TRBV19	TRBJ2-3	-	13	-	TGTGCCAGTAGTATCCCGCCGCTAGATACGCAGTATTTT	CASSIPPLDTQYF
TRBV28	TRBJ1-1	many	12	-	TGTGCCGCGGGGGTGGTGATGGGTGAAGCTTTCTTT	CAAGVVMGEAFF
TRBV12-3/TRBV12-4	TRBJ2-7	many	11	-	TGTGCCAGCAGTTCCTTTGGCGAGCAGTACTTC	CASSSFGEQYF
TRBV5-1	TRBJ1-5	many	14	TRBD1	TGCGCCAGCAGCTTGGGGGCAGGGGGCTCTCCCCAGCATTTT	CASSLGAGGSPQHF
TRBV6-2/TRBV6-3	TRBJ2-1	-	11	-	TGTGCCAGCAGTCGCCTCGGTGAGCAGTTCTTC	CASSRLGEQFF
TRBV6-5	TRBJ1-5	-	15	-	TGTGCCAGCAGTTACTCGGTTGGTAGCAATCAGCCCCAGCATTTT	CASSYSVGSNQPQHF
TRBV27	TRBJ2-3	many	17	TRBD2	TGTGCCAGCAGTTTAGTGCCTAGCGGGGGGTCCACAGATACGCAGTATTTT	CASSLVPSGGSTDTQYF
TRBV12-5	TRBJ2-1	-	15	-	TGTGCTAGTGGCCCCGGGACGGGGACGTTCGAGGAGCAGTTCTTC	CASGPGTGTFEEQFF
TRBV20-1	TRBJ1-5	-	13	-	TGCAGTGCTTCCACAGGGAGCAATCAGCCCCAGCATTTT	CSASTGSNQPQHF
TRBV6-1	TRBJ1-1	few	15	-	TGTGCCAGCACCGGGGGTCCATCTCGGGGCACTGAAGCTTTCTTT	CASTGGPSRGTEAFF
TRBV15	TRBJ2-3	many	16	-	TGTGCCACCAGCAGAGGGGGGGCTCTTAGCACAGATACGCAGTATTTT	CATSRGGALSTDTQYF
TRBV28	TRBJ2-7	many	14	TRBD1	TGTGCCAGCACAAAACAGGGGGCAGGCTACGAGCAGTACTTC	CASTKQGAGYEQYF
TRBV7-9	TRBJ1-2	-	15	-	TGTGCCAGCAGCCTAAGCCAGAACTGGCTCTATGGCTACACCTTC	CASSLSQNWLYGYTF
TRBV3-1	TRBJ2-2	-	15	TRBD1	TGTGCCAGCAGCCAAAGAGGGGGCGGAACCGGGGAGCTGTTTTTT	CASSQRGGGTGELFF
TRBV4-2	TRBJ1-6	-	17	-	TGTGCCAGCAGCCAAGAGTTTAGTAAGGGGTGTAATTCACCCCTCCACTTT	CASSQEFSKGCNSPLHF
TRBV3-1	TRBJ2-5	few	15	TRBD1	TGTGCCAGCAGCCGGGGGACAGGCCCCCAAGAGACCCAGTACTTC	CASSRGTGPQETQYF
TRBV13	TRBJ1-1	few	16	TRBD1	TGTGCCAGCAGCTTGGGGGACAGGGTCATTAACACTGAAGCTTTCTTT	CASSLGDRVINTEAFF
TRBV4-2	TRBJ1-4	many	18	-	TGTGCCAGCAGCCAAGAGGGCGGGCAGCGAACAACTAATGAAAAACTGTTTTTT	CASSQEGGQRTTNEKLFF
TRBV3-1	TRBJ2-3	-	19	-	TGTGCCAGCAGCCAAGGACCGAGGGGCCCCGAGGGGGGCCCAGATACGCAGTATTTT	CASSQGPRGPEGGPDTQYF
TRBV3-1	TRBJ2-4	many	17	TRBD1	TGTGCCAGCAGCGTGGGCAGGGGGACAGAAGCCAAAAACATTCAGTACTTC	CASSVGRGTEAKNIQYF
TRBV28	TRBJ2-5	-	15	TRBD1	TGTGCCAGCAGGCCCGGGACAGGGGGAGTGGAGACCCAGTACTTC	CASRPGTGGVETQYF
TRBV27	TRBJ2-2	few	16	TRBD1	TGTGCCAGCAGCGAAAGACAGGGGTTGGGCACCGGGGAGCTGTTTTTT	CASSERQGLGTGELFF